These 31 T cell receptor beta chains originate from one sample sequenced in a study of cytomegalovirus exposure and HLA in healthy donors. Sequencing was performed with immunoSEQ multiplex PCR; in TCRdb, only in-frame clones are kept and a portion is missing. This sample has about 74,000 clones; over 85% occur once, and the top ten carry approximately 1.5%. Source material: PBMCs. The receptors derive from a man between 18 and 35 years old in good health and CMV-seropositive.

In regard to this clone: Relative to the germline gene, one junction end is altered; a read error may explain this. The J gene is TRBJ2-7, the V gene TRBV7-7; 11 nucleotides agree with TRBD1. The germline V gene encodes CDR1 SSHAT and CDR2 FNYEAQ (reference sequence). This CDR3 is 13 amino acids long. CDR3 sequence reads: CASSRDRGYEQYF. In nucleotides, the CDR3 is TGTGCTAGCAGCCGGGACAGGGGGTACGAGCAGTACTTC. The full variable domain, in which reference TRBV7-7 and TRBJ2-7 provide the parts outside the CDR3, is GAGVSQSPRYKVTKRGQDVTLRCDPISSHATLYWYQQALGQGPEFLTYFNYEAQPDKSGLPSDRFSAERPEGSISTLTIQRTEQRDSAMYRCASSRDRGYEQYFGPGTRLTVT.

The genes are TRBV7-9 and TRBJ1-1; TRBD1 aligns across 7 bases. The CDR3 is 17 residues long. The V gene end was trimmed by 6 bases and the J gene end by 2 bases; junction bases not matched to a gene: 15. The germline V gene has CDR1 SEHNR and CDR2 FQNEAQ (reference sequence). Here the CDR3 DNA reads TGTGCCAGCAGTCCCGCAGGGGGTATCTTCCGAAACACTGAAGCTTTCTTT. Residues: CASSPAGGIFRNTEAFF.

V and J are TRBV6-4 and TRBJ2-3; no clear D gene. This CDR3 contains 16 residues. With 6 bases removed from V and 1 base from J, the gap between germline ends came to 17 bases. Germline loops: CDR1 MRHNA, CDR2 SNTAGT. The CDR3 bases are TGTGCCAGCAGGGGCTGGTGGGTTCTGTGCACAGATACGCAGTATTTT. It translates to CASRGWWVLCTDTQYF.

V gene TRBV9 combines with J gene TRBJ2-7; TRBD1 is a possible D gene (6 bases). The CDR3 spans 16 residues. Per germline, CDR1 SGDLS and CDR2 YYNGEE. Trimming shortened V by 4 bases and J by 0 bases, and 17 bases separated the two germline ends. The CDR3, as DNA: TGTGCCAGCAGCCGGGCCCAGGGGCACCTCTCCTACGAGCAGTACTTC. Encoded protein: CASSRAQGHLSYEQYF.

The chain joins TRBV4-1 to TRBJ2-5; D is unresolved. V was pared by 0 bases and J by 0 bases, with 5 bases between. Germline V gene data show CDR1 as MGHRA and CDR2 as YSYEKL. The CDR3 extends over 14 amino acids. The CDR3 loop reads CASSQDQDQETQYF. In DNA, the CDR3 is TGCGCCAGCAGCCAAGATCAGGACCAAGAGACCCAGTACTTC.

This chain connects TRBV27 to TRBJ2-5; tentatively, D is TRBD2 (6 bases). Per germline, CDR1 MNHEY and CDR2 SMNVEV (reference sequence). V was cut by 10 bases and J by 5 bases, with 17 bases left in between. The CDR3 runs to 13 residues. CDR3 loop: CATSSRGIETQYF. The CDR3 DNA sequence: TGTGCCACCAGCTCGCGGGGTATTGAGACCCAGTACTTC.

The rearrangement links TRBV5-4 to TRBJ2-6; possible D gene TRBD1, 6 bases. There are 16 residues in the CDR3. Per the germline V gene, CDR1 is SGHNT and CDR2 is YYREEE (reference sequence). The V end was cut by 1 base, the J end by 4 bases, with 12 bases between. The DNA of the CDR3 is TGTGCCAGCAGCTTGTGGTCAGGGGTCGGGGCCAACGTCCTGACTTTC. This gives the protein CASSLWSGVGANVLTF.

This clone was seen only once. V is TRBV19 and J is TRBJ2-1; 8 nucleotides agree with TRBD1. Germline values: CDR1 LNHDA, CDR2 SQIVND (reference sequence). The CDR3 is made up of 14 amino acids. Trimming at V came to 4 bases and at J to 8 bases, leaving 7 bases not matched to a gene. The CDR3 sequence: CASSKGQESDEQFF. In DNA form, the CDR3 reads TGTGCCAGTAGTAAGGGACAGGAGAGCGATGAGCAGTTCTTC.

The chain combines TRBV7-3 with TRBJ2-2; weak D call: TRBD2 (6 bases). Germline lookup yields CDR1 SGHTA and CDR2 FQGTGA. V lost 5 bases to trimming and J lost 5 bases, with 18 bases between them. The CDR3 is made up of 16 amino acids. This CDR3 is CASSPRAQGGTGELFF. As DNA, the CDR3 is TGTGCCAGCAGCCCCCGGGCGCAGGGAGGTACCGGGGAGCTGTTTTTT.

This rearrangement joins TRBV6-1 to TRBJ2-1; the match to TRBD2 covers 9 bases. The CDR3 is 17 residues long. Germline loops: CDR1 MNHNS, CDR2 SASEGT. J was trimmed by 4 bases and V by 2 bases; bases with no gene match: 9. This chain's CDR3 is CASSESQTSGRYNEQFF. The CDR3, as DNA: TGTGCCAGCAGTGAAAGCCAAACTAGCGGGCGGTACAATGAGCAGTTCTTC.

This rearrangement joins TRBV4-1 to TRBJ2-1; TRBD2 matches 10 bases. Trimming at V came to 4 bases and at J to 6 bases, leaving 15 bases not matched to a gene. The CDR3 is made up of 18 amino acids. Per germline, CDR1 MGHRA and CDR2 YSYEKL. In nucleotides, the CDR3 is TGCGCCAGCAGCCCGTACCAGGGTCTAGCGGGAGCCTCCAATGAGCAGTTCTTC. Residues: CASSPYQGLAGASNEQFF.

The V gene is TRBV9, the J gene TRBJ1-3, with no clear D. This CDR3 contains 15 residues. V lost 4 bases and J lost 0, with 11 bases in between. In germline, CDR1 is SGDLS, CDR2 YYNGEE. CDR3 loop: CASSPRWSSGNTIYF. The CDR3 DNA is TGTGCCAGCAGCCCGCGATGGAGCTCTGGAAACACCATATATTTT.

The DNA for the CDR3 is TGCGCCAGCAGTAGACGTTCGGACAGGGGGCGCGGTTACTATGGCTACACCTTC. This translates into CASSRRSDRGRGYYGYTF. The J gene is TRBJ1-2, the V gene TRBV10-1; 11 bases are shared with TRBD1. V lost 5 bases to trimming and J lost 3 bases; unmatched junction nucleotides: 14. Germline V gene sequence: CDR1 WNHNN, CDR2 SYGVQD (reference sequence). This CDR3 has 18 residues.

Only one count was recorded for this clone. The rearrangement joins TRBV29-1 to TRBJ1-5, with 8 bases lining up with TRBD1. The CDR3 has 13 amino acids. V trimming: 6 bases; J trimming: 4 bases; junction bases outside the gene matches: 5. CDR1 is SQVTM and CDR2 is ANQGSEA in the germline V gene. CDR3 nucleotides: TGCAGCGTGGCCACAGGGGGAAATCAGCCCCAGCATTTT. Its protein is CSVATGGNQPQHF.

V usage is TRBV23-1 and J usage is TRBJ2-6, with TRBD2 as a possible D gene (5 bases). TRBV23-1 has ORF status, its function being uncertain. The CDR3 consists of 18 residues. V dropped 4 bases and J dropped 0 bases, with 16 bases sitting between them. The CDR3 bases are TGCGCCAGCAGTCCCACTCGGGATCGCAGCTCTGGGGCCAACGTCCTGACTTTC. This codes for CASSPTRDRSSGANVLTF.

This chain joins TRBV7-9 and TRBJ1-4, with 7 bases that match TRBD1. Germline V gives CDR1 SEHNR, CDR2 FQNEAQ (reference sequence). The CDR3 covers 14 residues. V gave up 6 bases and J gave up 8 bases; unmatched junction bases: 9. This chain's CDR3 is CASSNRQGREKLFF. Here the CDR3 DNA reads TGTGCCAGCAGTAACCGACAGGGACGGGAAAAACTGTTTTTT. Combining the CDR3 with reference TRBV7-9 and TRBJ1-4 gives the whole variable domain DTGVSQNPRHKITKRGQNVTFRCDPISEHNRLYWYRQTLGQGPEFLTYFQNEAQLEKSRLLSDRFSAERPKGSFSTLEIQRTEQGDSAMYLCASSNRQGREKLFFGSGTQLSVL.

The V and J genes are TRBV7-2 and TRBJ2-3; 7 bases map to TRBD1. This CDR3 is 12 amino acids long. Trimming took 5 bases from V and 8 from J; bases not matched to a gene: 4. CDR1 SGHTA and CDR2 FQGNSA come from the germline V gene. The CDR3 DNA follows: TGTGCCAGCAGCCGGGACAGTCGTACGCAGTATTTT. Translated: CASSRDSRTQYF. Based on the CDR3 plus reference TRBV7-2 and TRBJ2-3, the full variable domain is GAGVSQSPSNKVTEKGKDVELRCDPISGHTALYWYRQSLGQGLEFLIYFQGNSAPDKSGLPSDRFSAERTGGSVSTLTIQRTQQEDSAVYLCASSRDSRTQYFGPGTRLTVL.

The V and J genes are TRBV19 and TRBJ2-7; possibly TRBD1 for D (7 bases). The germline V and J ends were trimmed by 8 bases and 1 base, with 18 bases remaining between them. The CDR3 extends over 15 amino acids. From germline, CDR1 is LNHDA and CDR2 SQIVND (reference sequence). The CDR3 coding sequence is TGTGCCAGTGCGGGGACAGACTTACCATCCTACGAGCAGTACTTC. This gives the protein CASAGTDLPSYEQYF. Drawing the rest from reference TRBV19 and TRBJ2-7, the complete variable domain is DGGITQSPKYLFRKEGQNVTLSCEQNLNHDAMYWYRQDPGQGLRLIYYSQIVNDFQKGDIAEGYSVSREKKESFPLTVTSAQKNPTAFYLCASAGTDLPSYEQYFGPGTRLTVT.

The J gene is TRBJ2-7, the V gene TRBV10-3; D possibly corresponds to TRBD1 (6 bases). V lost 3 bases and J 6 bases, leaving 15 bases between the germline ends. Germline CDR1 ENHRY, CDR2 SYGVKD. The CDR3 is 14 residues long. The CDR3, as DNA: TGTGCCATCAGTGACAGCAGGGGAGTACGCGAGCAGTACTTC. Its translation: CAISDSRGVREQYF.

The CDR3 here is CATSTAGAYNEQFF. Written as DNA, the CDR3 is TGTGCCACCAGCACAGCGGGGGCTTACAATGAGCAGTTCTTC. V is TRBV15 and J is TRBJ2-1, with TRBD2 matching over 8 bases. Germline lookup yields CDR1 LNHNV and CDR2 YYDKDF (reference sequence). J was trimmed by 4 bases and V by 4 bases; bases with no gene match: 3. There are 14 residues in the CDR3.

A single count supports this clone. In nucleotides, the CDR3 is TGCGCCAGCAGCTTAGGGGGTCTCGCGAATGATGAGCAGTTCTTC. This sequence encodes CASSLGGLANDEQFF. The chain recombines TRBV5-1 with TRBJ2-1; D possibly corresponds to TRBD1 (6 bases). Germline CDR1 and CDR2: SGHRS and YFSETQ. The CDR3 covers 15 residues. The V end was cut by 2 bases, the J end by 8 bases, with 17 bases between.

The chain's CDR3 is CASSHKPGELFF. CDR3 nucleotide sequence: TGTGCCAGTAGTCATAAGCCCGGGGAGCTGTTTTTT. The chain carries TRBV19 and TRBJ2-2; no clear D. Germline V gene sequence: CDR1 LNHDA, CDR2 SQIVND (reference sequence). Trimming pared 5 bases from V and 6 bases from J, leaving 7 bases between. The CDR3 length is 12 residues.

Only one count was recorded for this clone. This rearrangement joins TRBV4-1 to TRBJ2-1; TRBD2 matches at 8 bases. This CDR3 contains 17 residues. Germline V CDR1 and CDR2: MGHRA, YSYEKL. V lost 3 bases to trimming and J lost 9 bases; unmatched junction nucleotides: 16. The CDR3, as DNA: TGCGCCAGCAGCCACCTATTCCAGCGGGAGAAAGTTGTTGAGCAGTTCTTC. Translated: CASSHLFQREKVVEQFF.

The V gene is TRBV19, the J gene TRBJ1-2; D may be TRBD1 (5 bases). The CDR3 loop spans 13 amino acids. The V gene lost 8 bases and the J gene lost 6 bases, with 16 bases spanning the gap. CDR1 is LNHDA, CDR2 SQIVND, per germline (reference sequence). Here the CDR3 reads CASRGGGFDGYTF. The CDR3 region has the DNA TGTGCCAGTCGTGGGGGAGGGTTCGATGGCTACACCTTC.

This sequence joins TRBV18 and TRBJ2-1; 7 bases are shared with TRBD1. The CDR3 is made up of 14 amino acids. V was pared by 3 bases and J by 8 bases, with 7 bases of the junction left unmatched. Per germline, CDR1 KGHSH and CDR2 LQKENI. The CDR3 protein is CASSPPGQRDEQFF. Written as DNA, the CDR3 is TGTGCCAGCTCACCCCCGGGACAGAGGGATGAGCAGTTCTTC.

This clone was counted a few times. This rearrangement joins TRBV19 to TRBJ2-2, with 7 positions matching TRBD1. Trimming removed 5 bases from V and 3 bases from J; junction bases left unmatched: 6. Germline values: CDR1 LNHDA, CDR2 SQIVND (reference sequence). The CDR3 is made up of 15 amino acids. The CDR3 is CASSSQGRHTGELFF. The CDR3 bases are TGTGCCAGTAGTTCACAGGGGCGACACACCGGGGAGCTGTTTTTT.

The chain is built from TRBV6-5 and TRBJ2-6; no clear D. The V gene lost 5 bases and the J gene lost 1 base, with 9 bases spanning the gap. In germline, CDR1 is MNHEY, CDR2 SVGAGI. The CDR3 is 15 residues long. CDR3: CASSVEASGANVLTF. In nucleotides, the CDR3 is TGTGCCAGCAGTGTCGAGGCGTCTGGGGCCAACGTCCTGACTTTC.

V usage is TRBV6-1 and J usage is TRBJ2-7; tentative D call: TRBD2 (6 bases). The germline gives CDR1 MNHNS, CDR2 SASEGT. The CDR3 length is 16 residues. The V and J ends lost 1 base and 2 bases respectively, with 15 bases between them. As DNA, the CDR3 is TGTGCCAGCAGTGAAGTGGGTCAAAGACTAGCCTACGAGCAGTACTTC. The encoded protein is CASSEVGQRLAYEQYF.

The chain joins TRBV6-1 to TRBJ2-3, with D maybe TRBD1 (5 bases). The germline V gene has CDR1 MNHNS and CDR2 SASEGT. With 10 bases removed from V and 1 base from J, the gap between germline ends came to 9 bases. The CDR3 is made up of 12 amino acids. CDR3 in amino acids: CATEGGTDTQYF. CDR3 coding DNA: TGTGCCACCGAAGGGGGCACAGATACGCAGTATTTT.

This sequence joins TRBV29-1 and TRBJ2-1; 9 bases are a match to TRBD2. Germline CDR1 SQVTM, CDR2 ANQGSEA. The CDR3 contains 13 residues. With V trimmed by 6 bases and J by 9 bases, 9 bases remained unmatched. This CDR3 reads CSVGSSGKGEQFF. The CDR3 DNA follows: TGCAGCGTGGGGTCTAGCGGGAAGGGTGAGCAGTTCTTC.

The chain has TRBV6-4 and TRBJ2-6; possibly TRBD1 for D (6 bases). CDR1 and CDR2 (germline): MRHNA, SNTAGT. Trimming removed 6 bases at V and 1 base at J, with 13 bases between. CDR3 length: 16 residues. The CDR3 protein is CASSQDGTSGANVLTF. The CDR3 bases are TGTGCCAGCAGCCAGGACGGGACATCTGGGGCCAACGTCCTGACTTTC.